The clone carrying this T cell receptor (beta chain) was detected many times. In the library, individual cDNA molecules carried attached unique molecular identifiers. In TCRdb, the 5' RACE reads were re-called with MiXCR into one record per CDR3 protein. The sample carries roughly 100,000 distinct CDR3 sequences, roughly 14% recorded once. The data were obtained in a study of early T cells in non-severe SARS-CoV-2 infection. This sequence originates from an adult who was a healthcare worker with PCR-confirmed SARS-CoV-2 infection or an uninfected control (not recorded which). The material sequenced was whole blood.

In DNA, the CDR3 is TGTGCCAGCAGTTACGCCGGGGAGCTGTTTTTT. It translates to CASSYAGELFF. J is TRBJ2-2 and V is TRBV6-2 or TRBV6-3; D remains unclear. Trimming removed 2 bases from V and 6 bases from J, with 1 base in between. Looked up from germline, CDR1 is MNHEY and CDR2 is SVGEGT. This CDR3 spans 11 amino acids.